This passage covers 2 T cell receptor beta chains from one sample sequenced in a study of cytomegalovirus exposure and HLA in healthy donors. 60 Vbeta and 13 Jbeta primers were used in PCR. This table comes from immunoSEQ multiplex PCR, and its TCRdb copy is limited to in-frame clones, with some not included. The data show approximately 110,000 clones, with around 15% seen just once and 0.8% to 0.95% held by the top ten. The sequenced sample consisted of PBMCs. These receptors were obtained from a female donor in good health and CMV-seronegative.

The chain carries TRBV2 and TRBJ1-1; no clear D gene. V was trimmed by 4 bases and J by 1 base, leaving 7 bases between them. CDR3 size: 13 residues. The germline V gene has CDR1 SNHLY and CDR2 FYNNEI. CDR3 in amino acids: CASSGEQNTEAFF. The DNA for the CDR3 is TGTGCCAGCAGTGGTGAGCAGAACACTGAAGCTTTCTTT.

In DNA, the CDR3 is TGTGCCAGCAGCTTTATATTCGGGAACTCGGAGACCCAGTACTTC. This translates into CASSFIFGNSETQYF. The rearrangement uses TRBV5-6 and TRBJ2-5; D perhaps matches TRBD2 (5 bases). V lost 2 bases and J 5 bases, leaving 16 bases between the germline ends. The CDR3 sequence is 15 residues long. Germline V gene lookup returns CDR1 SGHDT and CDR2 YYEEEE.